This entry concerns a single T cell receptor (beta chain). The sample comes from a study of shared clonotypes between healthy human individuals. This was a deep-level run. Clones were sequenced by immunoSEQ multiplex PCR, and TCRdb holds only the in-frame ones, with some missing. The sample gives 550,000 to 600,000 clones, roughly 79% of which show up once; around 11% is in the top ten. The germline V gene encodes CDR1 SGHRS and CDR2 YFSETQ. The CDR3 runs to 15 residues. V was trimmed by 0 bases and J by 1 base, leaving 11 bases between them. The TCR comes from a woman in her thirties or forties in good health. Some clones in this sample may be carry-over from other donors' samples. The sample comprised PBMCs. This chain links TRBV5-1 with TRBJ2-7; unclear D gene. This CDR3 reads CASSLGLPPSYEQYF. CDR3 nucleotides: TGCGCCAGCAGCTTGGGTTTACCTCCTTCCTACGAGCAGTACTTC.